The present TCR beta chain was sequenced within a study of blood T cells in healthy people across ages. Study results and caveats: Unsorted PBMCs ruled out conclusive naive versus antigen-experienced comparison.

Many counts were recorded for this clonotype. Its antigen remains unknown. This CDR3 has 12 residues. The V and J ends lost 10 bases and 0 bases respectively, with 10 bases between them. Sample-barcoded 5' priming and a J-beta primer mix drove a second PCR of roughly 7 to 11 cycles. Using its own MiXCR run on the 5' RACE reads, TCRdb lists one record per CDR3 protein. The sample has hundreds of thousands of distinct CDR3 sequences; about 30% are singletons. The receptor was isolated from a woman older than 75 in good health. Sequenced material: blood. This chain uses TRBV12-3 or TRBV12-4 with TRBJ2-7; D possibly corresponds to TRBD2 (5 bases). CDR3 nucleotides: TGTGCCACCGGACTGAGCTCCTACGAGCAGTACTTC. Translating it yields CATGLSSYEQYF.